Listed below are T cell receptor beta chains from one sample, sequenced in a study of T cells in Graves' hyperthyroidism and ophthalmopathy. TCRdb re-analysed the multiplex PCR reads in MiXCR, keeping a single row per CDR3 protein. The sample consists of about 180,000 distinct CDR3 sequences, more than 15% of them appearing once. Material: blood. The receptors stem from a woman between 50 and 59 years old with Graves' hyperthyroidism. The CDR3 runs from the conserved cysteine through the conserved F or W. The D gene is left open where the match is weak. Part of the rows lack a size; the others show once, few, many or a class for expanded clones.

>NA|TRBV4-1|NA|TRBJ1-4
CASSRIQVATNEKLFF
TGCGCCAGCAGCCGGATACAGGTTGCAACTAATGAAAAACTGTTTTTT
>few|TRBV28|NA|TRBJ1-5
CASTTGGGRDQPQHF
TGTGCCAGCACTACCGGGGGTGGTCGGGATCAGCCCCAGCATTTT
>many|TRBV27|NA|TRBJ1-1
CASNSGPPGGVGTEAFF
TGTGCCAGCAACTCGGGCCCCCCGGGGGGGGTGGGCACTGAAGCTTTCTTT
>NA|TRBV28|TRBD2|TRBJ2-5
CASSSDGLAGKAQYF
TGTGCCAGCAGTTCAGACGGACTAGCCGGGAAGGCCCAGTACTTC
>many|TRBV24-1|NA|TRBJ1-1
CATSDPTGLGAFF
TGTGCCACCAGTGACCCGACAGGTTTGGGAGCTTTCTTT
>many|TRBV11-2|NA|TRBJ1-1
CASSPSSKQIIAEAFF
TGTGCCAGCAGCCCCTCCTCCAAACAGATTATCGCTGAAGCTTTCTTT
>many|TRBV5-1|TRBD1|TRBJ1-1
CASSPTPAGTGSTEAFF
TGCGCCAGCAGCCCCACCCCCGCCGGGACAGGATCCACTGAAGCTTTCTTT
>many|TRBV11-2|NA|TRBJ2-5
CASSLVIPYQETQYF
TGTGCCAGCAGCTTAGTAATCCCCTATCAAGAGACCCAGTACTTC
>few|TRBV5-1|TRBD2|TRBJ2-7
CASSLVSGPSYEQYF
TGCGCCAGCAGCTTGGTTAGCGGGCCCTCCTACGAGCAGTACTTC
>few|TRBV12-3/TRBV12-4|NA|TRBJ2-7
CASSFGGGQGVYEQYF
TGTGCCAGCAGTTTTGGGGGGGGGCAGGGGGTCTACGAGCAGTACTTC
>few|TRBV18|NA|TRBJ1-5
CASSPRVDSSPQHF
TGTGCCAGCTCACCCCGAGTGGACTCCTCACCCCAGCATTTT
>NA|TRBV4-1|NA|TRBJ1-2
CSSSPGEGSAFDGYTF
TGCTCCAGCAGCCCAGGGGAGGGGTCGGCCTTCGATGGCTACACCTTC
>many|TRBV18|TRBD1|TRBJ1-1
CASSSETGRKAEAFF
TGTGCCAGCTCATCAGAGACAGGGAGGAAGGCTGAAGCTTTCTTT
>many|TRBV20-1|TRBD2|TRBJ2-3
CSAPSSGAFTDTQYF
TGCAGTGCCCCCTCTAGCGGGGCGTTTACAGATACGCAGTATTTT
>few|TRBV12-3/TRBV12-4|TRBD2|TRBJ2-3
CASSLTSGGLGDTQYF
TGTGCCAGCAGCCTCACTAGCGGGGGCCTGGGGGATACGCAGTATTTT
>many|TRBV6-1|NA|TRBJ1-1
CASSEGDHGIAEAFF
TGTGCCAGCAGTGAAGGAGATCACGGGATAGCTGAAGCTTTCTTT
>many|TRBV12-3/TRBV12-4|NA|TRBJ2-7
CASRPDHYEQYF
TGTGCCAGCAGGCCAGACCACTACGAGCAGTACTTC
>many|TRBV5-8|TRBD2|TRBJ2-1
CAGRLAGGLSYNEQFF
TGTGCCGGAAGACTAGCGGGGGGACTATCCTACAATGAGCAGTTCTTC
>many|TRBV9|NA|TRBJ1-2
CASSVGQNYGYTF
TGTGCCAGCAGCGTAGGGCAGAACTATGGCTACACCTTC
>many|TRBV7-2|NA|TRBJ2-7
CASSFRPPYEQYF
TGTGCCAGCAGCTTCAGACCCCCCTACGAGCAGTACTTC
>few|TRBV7-2|NA|TRBJ1-1
CASSLDQGMLNTEAFF
TGTGCCAGCAGCTTAGACCAGGGTATGTTGAACACTGAAGCTTTCTTT
>many|TRBV9|NA|TRBJ2-7
CASSVGADSGASYEQYF
TGTGCCAGCAGCGTAGGAGCGGATTCAGGGGCGTCCTACGAGCAGTACTTC
>many|TRBV6-1|NA|TRBJ1-1
CASIRVGNTEAFF
TGTGCCAGCATTAGGGTGGGGAACACTGAAGCTTTCTTT
>many|TRBV15|NA|TRBJ2-3
CATSRTATQYF
TGTGCCACCAGCAGGACAGCTACGCAGTATTTT
>many|TRBV7-8|NA|TRBJ2-3
CASSQSPGAADTQYF
TGTGCCAGCAGCCAATCACCGGGGGCCGCAGATACGCAGTATTTT
>many|TRBV5-1|TRBD2|TRBJ2-5
CASSSTWTSGGQETQYF
TGCGCCAGCAGCTCGACCTGGACTAGCGGGGGACAAGAGACCCAGTACTTC
>few|TRBV5-1|TRBD1|TRBJ2-1
CASSLSTATGTEQFF
TGCGCCAGCAGCTTGTCCACTGCGACAGGGACTGAGCAGTTCTTC
>NA|TRBV4-3|NA|TRBJ1-2
CASSQDRYRAYTF
TGCGCCAGCAGCCAAGATCGGTACCGAGCCTACACCTTC
>many|TRBV6-1|NA|TRBJ2-2
CASTSWVTSNTGELFF
TGTGCCAGCACCTCTTGGGTTACCAGTAACACCGGGGAGCTGTTTTTT
>many|TRBV15|NA|TRBJ2-3
CATRISGPSGDTQYF
TGTGCCACCCGTATTTCGGGACCGAGCGGAGATACGCAGTATTTT
>many|TRBV24-1|NA|TRBJ1-1
CATKQGINTEAFF
TGTGCCACTAAACAGGGAATCAACACTGAAGCTTTCTTT